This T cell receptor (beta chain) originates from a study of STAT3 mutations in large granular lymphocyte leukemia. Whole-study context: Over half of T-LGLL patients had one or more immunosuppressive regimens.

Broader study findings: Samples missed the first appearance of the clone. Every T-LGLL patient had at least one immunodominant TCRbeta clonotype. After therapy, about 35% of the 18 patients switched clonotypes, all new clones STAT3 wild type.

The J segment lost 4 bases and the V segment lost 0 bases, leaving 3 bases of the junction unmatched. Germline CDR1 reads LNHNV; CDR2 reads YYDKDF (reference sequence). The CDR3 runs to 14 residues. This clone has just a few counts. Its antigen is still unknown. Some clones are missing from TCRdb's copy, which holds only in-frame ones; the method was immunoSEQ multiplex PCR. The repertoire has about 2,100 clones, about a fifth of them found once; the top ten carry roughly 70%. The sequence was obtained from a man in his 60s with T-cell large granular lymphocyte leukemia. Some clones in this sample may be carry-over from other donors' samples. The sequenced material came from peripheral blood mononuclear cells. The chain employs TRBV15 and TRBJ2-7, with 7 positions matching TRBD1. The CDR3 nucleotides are TGTGCCACCAGCAGAGACCCGGGACAGTACGAGCAGTACTTC. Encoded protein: CATSRDPGQYEQYF.